There are a few counts of the clone carrying this TCR beta chain. No antigen is known for it. The data belong to a study of blood T cells in healthy people across ages. Using a J-beta primer mix together with a sample-barcoded 5' primer, a second PCR was run for about 6 to 12 cycles. Via MiXCR, TCRdb re-called the 5' RACE reads, giving one row per CDR3 protein. The sample has roughly 1.7 million distinct CDR3 sequences; roughly 32% are singletons. The CDR3 spans 13 residues. Between the trimmed V and J ends, which lost 0 bases and 5 bases, there was a span of 5 bases. From germline, CDR1 is SGHTA and CDR2 FQGNSA. Findings and caveats of the study: Diversity of TCR beta per million T cells declined in a roughly linear way with age.

This receptor was identified in a young woman in good health. Sequenced sample: blood. This rearrangement joins TRBV7-2 to TRBJ2-1; no firm D call. The CDR3 sequence: CASSLALHNEQFF. The CDR3 bases are TGTGCCAGCAGCTTAGCCCTGCACAATGAGCAGTTCTTC.